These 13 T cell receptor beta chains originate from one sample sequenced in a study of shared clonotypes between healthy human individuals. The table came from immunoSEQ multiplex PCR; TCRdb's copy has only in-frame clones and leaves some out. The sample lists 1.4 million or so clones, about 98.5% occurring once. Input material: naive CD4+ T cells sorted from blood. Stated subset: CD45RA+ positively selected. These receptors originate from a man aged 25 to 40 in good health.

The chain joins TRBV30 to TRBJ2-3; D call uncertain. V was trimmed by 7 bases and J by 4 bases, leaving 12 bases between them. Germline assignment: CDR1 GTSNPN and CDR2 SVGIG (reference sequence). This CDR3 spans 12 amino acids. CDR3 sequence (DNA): TGTGCCTCAAGTGCTTCTGCAGATACGCAGTATTTT. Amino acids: CASSASADTQYF.

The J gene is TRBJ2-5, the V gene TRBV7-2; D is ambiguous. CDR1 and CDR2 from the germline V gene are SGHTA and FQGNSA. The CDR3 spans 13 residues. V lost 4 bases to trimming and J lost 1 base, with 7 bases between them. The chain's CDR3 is CASSYLIQETQYF. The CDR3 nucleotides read TGTGCCAGCAGCTACCTTATCCAAGAGACCCAGTACTTC.

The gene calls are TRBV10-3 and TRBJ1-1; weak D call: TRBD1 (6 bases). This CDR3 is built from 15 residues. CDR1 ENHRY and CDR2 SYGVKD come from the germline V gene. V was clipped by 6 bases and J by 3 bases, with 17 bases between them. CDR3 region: CAIRAPRGEDTEAFF. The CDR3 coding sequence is TGTGCCATCAGAGCACCCAGGGGAGAGGACACTGAAGCTTTCTTT.

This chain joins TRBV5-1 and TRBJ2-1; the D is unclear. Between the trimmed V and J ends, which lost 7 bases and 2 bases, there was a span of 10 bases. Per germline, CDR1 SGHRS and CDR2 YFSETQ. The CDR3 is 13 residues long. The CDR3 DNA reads TGCGCCAGCTCCTCGGACCCCTACAATGAGCAGTTCTTC. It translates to CASSSDPYNEQFF.

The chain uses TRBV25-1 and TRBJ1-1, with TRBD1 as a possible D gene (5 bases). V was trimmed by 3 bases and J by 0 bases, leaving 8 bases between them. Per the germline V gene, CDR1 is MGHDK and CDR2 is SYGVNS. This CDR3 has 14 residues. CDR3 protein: CASSDRVVNTEAFF. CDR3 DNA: TGTGCCAGCAGTGACAGGGTCGTGAACACTGAAGCTTTCTTT.

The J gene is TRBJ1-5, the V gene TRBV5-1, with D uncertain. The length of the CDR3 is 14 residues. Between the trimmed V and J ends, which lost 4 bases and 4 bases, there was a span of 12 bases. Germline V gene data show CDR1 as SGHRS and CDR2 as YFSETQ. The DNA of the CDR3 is TGCGCCAGCAGCGCAAATGTGGGTAATCAGCCCCAGCATTTT. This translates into CASSANVGNQPQHF. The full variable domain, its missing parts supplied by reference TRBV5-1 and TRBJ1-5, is KAGVTQTPRYLIKTRGQQVTLSCSPISGHRSVSWYQQTPGQGLQFLFEYFSETQRNKGNFPGRFSGRQFSNSRSEMNVSTLELGDSALYLCASSANVGNQPQHFGDGTRLSIL.

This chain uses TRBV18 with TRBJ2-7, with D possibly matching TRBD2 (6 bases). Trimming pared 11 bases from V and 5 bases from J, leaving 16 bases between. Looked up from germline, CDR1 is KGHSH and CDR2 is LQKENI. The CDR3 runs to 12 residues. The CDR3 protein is CASRGGPDEQYF. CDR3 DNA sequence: TGTGCCTCGAGAGGAGGGCCGGACGAGCAGTACTTC.

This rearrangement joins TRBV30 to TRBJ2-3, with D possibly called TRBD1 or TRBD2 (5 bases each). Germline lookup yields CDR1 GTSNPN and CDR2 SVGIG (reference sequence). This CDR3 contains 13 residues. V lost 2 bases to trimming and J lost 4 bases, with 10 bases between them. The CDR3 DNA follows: TGTGCCTGGAGTCCCTCGGGGCCAGATACGCAGTATTTT. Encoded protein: CAWSPSGPDTQYF.

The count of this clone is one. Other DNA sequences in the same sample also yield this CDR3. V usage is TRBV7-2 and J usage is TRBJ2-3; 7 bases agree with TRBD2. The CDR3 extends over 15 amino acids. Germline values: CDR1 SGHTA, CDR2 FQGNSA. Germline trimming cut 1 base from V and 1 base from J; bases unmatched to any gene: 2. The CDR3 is CASSLVAGGTDTQYF. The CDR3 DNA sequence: TGTGCCAGCAGCTTAGTTGCGGGAGGCACAGATACGCAGTATTTT.

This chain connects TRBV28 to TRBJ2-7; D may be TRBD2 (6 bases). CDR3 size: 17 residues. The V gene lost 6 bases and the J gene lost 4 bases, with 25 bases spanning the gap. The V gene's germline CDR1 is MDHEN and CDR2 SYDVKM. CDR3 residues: CASRRLTSPVGLYEQYF. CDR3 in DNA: TGTGCCAGCAGGAGGCTGACTAGTCCCGTCGGCTTATACGAGCAGTACTTC.

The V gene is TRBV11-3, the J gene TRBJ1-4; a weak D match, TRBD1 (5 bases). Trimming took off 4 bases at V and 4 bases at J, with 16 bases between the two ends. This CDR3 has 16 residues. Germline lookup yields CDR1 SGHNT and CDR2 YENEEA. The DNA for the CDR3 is TGTGCCAGCAGCTCCGATTGGGGACGGGTTAATGAAAAACTGTTTTTT. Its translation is CASSSDWGRVNEKLFF. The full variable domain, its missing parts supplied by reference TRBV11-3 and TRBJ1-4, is EAGVVQSPRYKIIEKKQPVAFWCNPISGHNTLYWYLQNLGQGPELLIRYENEEAVDDSQLPKDRFSAERLKGVDSTLKIQPAELGDSAVYLCASSSDWGRVNEKLFFGSGTQLSVL.

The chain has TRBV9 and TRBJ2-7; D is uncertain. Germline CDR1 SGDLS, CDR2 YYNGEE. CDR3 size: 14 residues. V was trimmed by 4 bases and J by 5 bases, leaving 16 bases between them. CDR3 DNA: TGTGCCAGCAGCCCCCACCGGCATGAAGACGAGCAGTACTTC. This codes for CASSPHRHEDEQYF.

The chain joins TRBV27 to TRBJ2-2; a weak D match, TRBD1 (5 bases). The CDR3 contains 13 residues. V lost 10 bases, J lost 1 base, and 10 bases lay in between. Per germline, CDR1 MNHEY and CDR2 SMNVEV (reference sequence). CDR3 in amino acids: CAKEQVNTGELFF. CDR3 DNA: TGTGCCAAAGAACAGGTGAACACCGGGGAGCTGTTTTTT.